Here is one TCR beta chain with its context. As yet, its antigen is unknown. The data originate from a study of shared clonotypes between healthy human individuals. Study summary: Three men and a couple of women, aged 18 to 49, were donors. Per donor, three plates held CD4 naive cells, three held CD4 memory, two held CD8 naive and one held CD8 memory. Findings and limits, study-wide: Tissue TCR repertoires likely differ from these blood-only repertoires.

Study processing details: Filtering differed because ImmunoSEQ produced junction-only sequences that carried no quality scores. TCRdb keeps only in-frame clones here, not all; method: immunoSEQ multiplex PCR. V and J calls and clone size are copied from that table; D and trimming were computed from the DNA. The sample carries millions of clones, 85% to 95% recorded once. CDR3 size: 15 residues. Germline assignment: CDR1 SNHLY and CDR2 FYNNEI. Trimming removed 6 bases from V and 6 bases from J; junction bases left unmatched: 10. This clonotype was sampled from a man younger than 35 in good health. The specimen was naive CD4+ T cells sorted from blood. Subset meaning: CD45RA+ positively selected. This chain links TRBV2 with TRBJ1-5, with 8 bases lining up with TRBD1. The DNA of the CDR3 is TGTGCCAGCAGCGACAGGGGAATGGGGGGTCAGCCCCAGCATTTT. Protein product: CASSDRGMGGQPQHF.